The T cell receptor beta chain under discussion was sequenced for a study of T cell responses to AZD1222 COVID-19 vaccine. Germline V gene lookup returns CDR1 LNHDA and CDR2 SQIVND (reference sequence). V dropped 6 bases and J dropped 5 bases, with 11 bases sitting between them. The CDR3 has 14 residues. This clone came up a few times. The method was immunoSEQ multiplex PCR; TCRdb's version includes in-frame clones alone and lacks a portion of them. In the table there are around 190,000 clones, just over 85% of which are singletons. The receptor was derived from an adult who received the AZD1222 COVID-19 vaccine. The chain is built from TRBV19 and TRBJ1-6; D is unclear. The material was peripheral blood, obtained 28 days after the second AZD1222 dose. CDR3 in amino acids: CASSSRGDNSPLHF. Written as DNA, the CDR3 is TGTGCCAGTAGCTCGAGAGGAGATAATTCACCCCTCCACTTT. Full variable domain (remainder filled in from reference TRBV19 and TRBJ1-6): DGGITQSPKYLFRKEGQNVTLSCEQNLNHDAMYWYRQDPGQGLRLIYYSQIVNDFQKGDIAEGYSVSREKKESFPLTVTSAQKNPTAFYLCASSSRGDNSPLHFGNGTRLTVT.